What follows is one TCR beta chain and its context. V lost 0 bases, J lost 6 bases, and 21 bases lay in between. This CDR3 comprises 17 residues. The V gene's germline CDR1 is LNHNV and CDR2 YYDKDF (reference sequence). This entry belongs to a study of blood T cell repertoires in COVID-19. Study information: There were acute and convalescent COVID-19 samples, and they came from the United States, Italy and Spain. Nucleic acid was either cDNA or gDNA, and it came from T cells, B-cell-depleted T cells, or PBMCs.

Profiling relied on immunoSEQ multiplex PCR, and the TCRdb table lists in-frame clones only, not all of them. The repertoire has about 35,000 clones, approximately 75% of them found once; the top ten carry around two fifths. Material: peripheral blood. The TCR was taken from a human donor in a cohort sampled during active or convalescent COVID-19. The donor label of this sample is uncertain. The V and J genes are TRBV15 and TRBJ2-7; D call uncertain. CDR3 nucleotide sequence: TGTGCCACCAGCAGAGACCACCCTCGGCGGCCGGTAGGCGAGCAGTACTTC. Encoded protein: CATSRDHPRRPVGEQYF.